The entry below gives a single TCR beta chain sequence along with its context. This entry comes from a study of blood T cell repertoires in COVID-19. For the study at large: The United States, Italy and Spain supplied acute and convalescent COVID-19 samples. Nucleic acid was either cDNA or gDNA, and it came from T cells, B-cell-depleted T cells, or PBMCs.

Authors' processing steps: Quantification of nucleated cells was approximated via reference gene primer amplification. The assay was immunoSEQ multiplex PCR, and TCRdb's table has in-frame clones only and misses some. The D gene and trimming were derived from the DNA, and the V and J assignments and clone size from that table. The profile shows under 170,000 clones, 86% of them singletons. The CDR3 totals 15 residues. Germline V gene sequence: CDR1 SGHNT, CDR2 YYREEE (reference sequence). The V gene end was trimmed by 0 bases and the J gene end by 7 bases; junction bases not matched to a gene: 7. The V gene is TRBV5-4, the J gene TRBJ2-7, with 10 bases that match TRBD2. This clonotype originated in a man aged 65 to 79 with acute or convalescent COVID-19. The sequenced sample consisted of peripheral blood. DNA of the CDR3: TGTGCCAGCAGCTTGGGAGCGGGAGGGCAAAGGGAGCAGTACTTC. It yields the protein CASSLGAGGQREQYF.